One and the same sample provided the 10 T cell receptor beta chains below, sequenced in a study of T cells after yellow fever vaccination. Each CDR3 protein gets one entry after TCRdb re-called the 5' RACE reads with MiXCR. The table includes 200,000 to 300,000 distinct CDR3 sequences, about an eighth detected once. This material consisted of CD4+ T cells sorted from PBMCs, taken 45 days after the yellow fever booster vaccination. Receptor source: a man between 25 and 39 years old who received the YFV17D yellow fever vaccine.

This chain connects TRBV27 to TRBJ1-5, with D maybe TRBD1 (5 bases). Germline V lookup: CDR1 MNHEY, CDR2 SMNVEV (reference sequence). The CDR3 has 15 residues. The V gene lost 6 bases and the J gene lost 3 bases, with 15 bases spanning the gap. Here the CDR3 reads CASSIEGRYNQPQHF. In DNA form, the CDR3 reads TGTGCCAGCAGCATTGAGGGACGGTACAATCAGCCCCAGCATTTT.

This chain links TRBV18 with TRBJ2-7; D is perhaps TRBD2 (6 bases). The CDR3 consists of 15 residues. V lost 3 bases, J lost 5 bases, and 17 bases lay in between. Per the germline V gene, CDR1 is KGHSH and CDR2 is LQKENI. The CDR3: CASSPARRVADEQYF. CDR3 DNA: TGTGCCAGCTCACCTGCGCGGAGGGTAGCGGACGAGCAGTACTTC.

This clonotype was detected a few times. The V and J genes are TRBV20-1 and TRBJ2-7, with no clear D. In germline, CDR1 is DFQATT, CDR2 SNEGSKA (reference sequence). V lost 3 bases, J lost 6 bases, and 12 bases lay in between. The CDR3 is 12 residues long. CDR3 sequence: CSASKKASEQYF. Here the CDR3 DNA reads TGCAGTGCTAGTAAGAAAGCGTCCGAGCAGTACTTC.

The table lists this clonotype with many counts. CDR3 in amino acids: CASSLGGANVLTF. The CDR3 nucleotides are TGTGCCAGCAGTTTAGGTGGGGCCAACGTCCTGACTTTC. This chain links TRBV27 with TRBJ2-6; D is undetermined. Deletions cut 2 bases from V and 3 bases from J, with 2 bases between. The CDR3 has 13 amino acids. CDR1 MNHEY and CDR2 SMNVEV come from the germline V gene (reference sequence).

This rearrangement joins TRBV28 to TRBJ2-7; maybe TRBD2 (5 bases). Germline CDR1 MDHEN, CDR2 SYDVKM. The CDR3 is 14 residues long. V shed 3 bases and J shed 2 bases, with 11 bases lying between them. The CDR3 region is CASSFFSGTYEQYF. CDR3 DNA: TGTGCCAGCAGTTTTTTTTCGGGGACCTACGAGCAGTACTTC. Based on the CDR3 plus reference TRBV28 and TRBJ2-7, the full variable domain is DVKVTQSSRYLVKRTGEKVFLECVQDMDHENMFWYRQDPGLGLRLIYFSYDVKMKEKGDIPEGYSVSREKKERFSLILESASTNQTSMYLCASSFFSGTYEQYFGPGTRLTVT.

The V call is TRBV20-1, the J call TRBJ1-6; 8 bases fit TRBD1. The CDR3 sequence is 16 residues long. Germline V gene sequence: CDR1 DFQATT, CDR2 SNEGSKA (reference sequence). The CDR3 DNA is TGCACTGCGGCCGACATACAGGGGGGACATAATTCACCCCTCCACTTT. This sequence encodes CTAADIQGGHNSPLHF.

The gene calls are TRBV20-1 and TRBJ2-7, with 10 bases matching TRBD2. CDR3 length equals 12 residues. The V gene's germline CDR1 is DFQATT and CDR2 SNEGSKA (reference sequence). This chain's CDR3 is CTSGRGFDEQYF. Written as DNA, the CDR3 is TGCACTAGCGGGAGAGGTTTTGACGAGCAGTACTTC.

There are a few counts of this clonotype. This chain joins TRBV6-5 and TRBJ1-6; D is ambiguous. The CDR3 runs to 17 residues. With 2 bases removed from V and 5 bases from J, the gap between germline ends came to 16 bases. In germline, CDR1 is MNHEY, CDR2 SVGAGI. The CDR3 DNA is TGTGCCAGCAGTTACATCCCAAGGGCCGCTAATAATTCACCCCTCCACTTT. Its translation is CASSYIPRAANNSPLHF.

This clonotype was recorded a few times. V and J are TRBV20-1 and TRBJ2-7; TRBD1 aligns across 9 bases. CDR1 and CDR2 from the germline V gene are DFQATT and SNEGSKA (reference sequence). V trimming: 5 bases; J trimming: 3 bases; junction bases outside the gene matches: 5. The CDR3 consists of 13 residues. The DNA of the CDR3 is TGCAGTGCTGCGGACAGGGGTGGCTACGAGCAGTACTTC. The encoded protein is CSAADRGGYEQYF.

This CDR3 is CASSTAHSRGRDAFGSPLHF. The CDR3 nucleotides are TGTGCCAGTAGTACCGCTCATTCCAGGGGGCGCGACGCCTTTGGTTCACCCCTCCACTTT. V gene TRBV19 combines with J gene TRBJ1-6; 8 bases fit TRBD1. The CDR3 covers 20 residues. Germline lookup yields CDR1 LNHDA and CDR2 SQIVND (reference sequence). J was trimmed by 9 bases and V by 4 bases; bases with no gene match: 23. Supplemented by reference TRBV19 and TRBJ1-6, the full variable domain reads DGGITQSPKYLFRKEGQNVTLSCEQNLNHDAMYWYRQDPGQGLRLIYYSQIVNDFQKGDIAEGYSVSREKKESFPLTVTSAQKNPTAFYLCASSTAHSRGRDAFGSPLHFGNGTRLTVT.